These 8 T cell receptor beta chains came from one sample sequenced in a study of shared clonotypes between healthy human individuals. Some clones are missing from TCRdb's copy, which holds only in-frame ones; the method was immunoSEQ multiplex PCR. The repertoire holds over a million clones, approximately 96% seen once, with approximately 1.2% in the top ten. The sample taken for sequencing was naive CD4+ T cells sorted from blood. Specified subset: CD45RA+ positively selected. These receptors came from a man aged 25 to 40 in good health.

As for this clone: The same CDR3 arises from other DNA sequences in this sample as well. The chain employs TRBV7-9 and TRBJ2-4, with D uncertain. The CDR3 has 14 amino acids. In germline, CDR1 is SEHNR, CDR2 FQNEAQ (reference sequence). V shed 1 base and J shed 0 bases, with 4 bases lying between them. CDR3 residues: CASSLDLAKNIQYF. DNA for the CDR3: TGTGCCAGCAGCTTAGACTTAGCCAAAAACATTCAGTACTTC.

This chain connects TRBV29-1 to TRBJ2-3; D uncertain. CDR1 SQVTM and CDR2 ANQGSEA come from the germline V gene. This CDR3 is 11 amino acids long. The V end was cut by 7 bases, the J end by 6 bases, with 11 bases between. CDR3 region: CSASPTDTQYF. Here the CDR3 DNA reads TGCAGCGCTTCCCCGACTGATACGCAGTATTTT.

The chain uses TRBV10-3 and TRBJ2-1, with 8 bases fitting TRBD2. Per germline, CDR1 ENHRY and CDR2 SYGVKD. CDR3 size: 15 residues. The V segment lost 0 bases and the J segment 8 bases; nucleotides outside the gene matches: 6. In DNA form, the CDR3 reads TGTGCCATCAGTGAGTCGGTAAGCGGGAGAGATGAGCAGTTCTTC. Translated: CAISESVSGRDEQFF.

Of note for this clone: The same CDR3 is also encoded by other DNA sequences in this sample. The rearrangement uses TRBV5-1 and TRBJ2-5, with D tentatively TRBD1 (6 bases). Deletions cut 3 bases from V and 1 base from J, with 13 bases between. CDR1 SGHRS and CDR2 YFSETQ come from the germline V gene. The CDR3 has 15 amino acids. CDR3 nucleotides: TGCGCCAGCAGCTCCGCCGGGACAAGCCAAGAGACCCAGTACTTC. This encodes CASSSAGTSQETQYF. The entire variable domain, with the rest obtained from reference TRBV5-1 and TRBJ2-5, is as follows: KAGVTQTPRYLIKTRGQQVTLSCSPISGHRSVSWYQQTPGQGLQFLFEYFSETQRNKGNFPGRFSGRQFSNSRSEMNVSTLELGDSALYLCASSSAGTSQETQYFGPGTRLLVL.

The chain employs TRBV6-1 and TRBJ2-2; tentative D call: TRBD2 (6 bases). CDR3 length equals 15 residues. Germline CDR1 MNHNS, CDR2 SASEGT. With 8 bases removed from V and 3 bases from J, the gap between germline ends came to 16 bases. CDR3 sequence (DNA): TGTGCCAGCTGCGGGGACCGGCTATACACCGGGGAGCTGTTTTTT. Its protein is CASCGDRLYTGELFF.

The V and J genes are TRBV19 and TRBJ2-3; D is unclear. This CDR3 region has 10 residues. V lost 5 bases to trimming and J lost 4 bases, with 1 base between them. Germline V gives CDR1 LNHDA, CDR2 SQIVND (reference sequence). The CDR3: CASSSDTQYF. DNA for the CDR3: TGTGCCAGTAGTTCAGATACGCAGTATTTT.

In its sample, this clone was seen once. The CDR3 region is CASRAWGEQFF. The CDR3, as DNA: TGTGCCAGCAGGGCTTGGGGTGAGCAGTTCTTC. The J gene is TRBJ2-1, the V gene TRBV2; D is uncertain. This CDR3 has 11 residues. Germline-derived CDR1 and CDR2 are SNHLY and FYNNEI. V shed 6 bases and J shed 9 bases, with 9 bases lying between them.

The chain links TRBV15 to TRBJ1-5, with D possibly matching TRBD1 (5 bases). The CDR3 has 15 residues. V lost 5 bases to trimming and J lost 6 bases, with 17 bases between them. In germline, CDR1 is LNHNV, CDR2 YYDKDF (reference sequence). DNA for the CDR3: TGTGCCACCAGCGGTAGGGGTTGGGAAAGTCAGCCCCAGCATTTT. This sequence encodes CATSGRGWESQPQHF. The whole variable domain, filled in from reference TRBV15 and TRBJ1-5, reads DAMVIQNPRYQVTQFGKPVTLSCSQTLNHNVMYWYQQKSSQAPKLLFHYYDKDFNNEADTPDNFQSRRPNTSFCFLDIRSPGLGDTAMYLCATSGRGWESQPQHFGDGTRLSIL.